Listed here are 27 T cell receptor beta chains from one sample, sequenced in a study of cytomegalovirus exposure and HLA in healthy donors. This PCR relied on a set of 60 Vbeta primers and 13 Jbeta primers. Produced via immunoSEQ multiplex PCR; TCRdb's table is partial and in-frame only. The table shows approximately 100,000 clones, with roughly 70% occurring only once. The sequencing input was PBMCs. Receptor source: a woman under 30 in good health and CMV-seropositive.

The V and J genes are TRBV5-1 and TRBJ2-2, with 7 positions matching TRBD1. The CDR3 is 14 amino acids. CDR1 SGHRS and CDR2 YFSETQ come from the germline V gene. After removal of 4 bases from V and 1 base from J, the junction contained 1 base not matched to a gene. In DNA form, the CDR3 reads TGCGCCAGCAGCAGGACAGGGAACACCGGGGAGCTGTTTTTT. It encodes CASSRTGNTGELFF.

V usage is TRBV27 and J usage is TRBJ2-4, with TRBD1 as a possible D gene (5 bases). Germline V gene data show CDR1 as MNHEY and CDR2 as SMNVEV (reference sequence). The CDR3 loop spans 16 amino acids. Trimming left V 2 bases short and J 5 bases short, with 16 bases between. CDR3 nucleotides: TGTGCCAGCAGTTTAGGGGCCGGGCCGGCACAAAACATTCAGTACTTC. It is translated as CASSLGAGPAQNIQYF.

This clone was seen once. The V and J genes are TRBV6-5 and TRBJ1-2; 8 positions match TRBD1. This CDR3 has 14 residues. J was trimmed by 4 bases and V by 7 bases; bases with no gene match: 8. CDR1 is MNHEY and CDR2 is SVGAGI in the germline V gene. This chain's CDR3 is CASTPGQGLYGYTF. CDR3 in DNA: TGTGCCAGCACCCCCGGACAGGGCCTCTATGGCTACACCTTC.

The V and J genes are TRBV4-3 and TRBJ2-1; 10 bases are shared with TRBD2. Germline CDR1 reads LGHNA; CDR2 reads YSLEER. The CDR3 totals 20 residues. J gave up 7 bases and V 1 base, and 19 bases lay outside the gene matches. The CDR3 sequence is CASSQVVTSGTTLLGNEQFF. CDR3 sequence (DNA): TGCGCCAGCAGCCAAGTAGTTACTAGCGGGACTACTCTGCTCGGGAATGAGCAGTTCTTC.

This clone appeared once. The chain couples TRBV14 to TRBJ2-5; 9 nucleotides align to TRBD1. CDR1 and CDR2 (germline): SGHDN, FVKESK. The ends lost 3 bases at V and 5 bases at J; junction bases unmatched: 7. This CDR3 is built from 15 residues. The CDR3 here is CASSHTGGGGETQYF. DNA for the CDR3: TGTGCCAGCAGCCACACAGGGGGCGGCGGGGAGACCCAGTACTTC.

This chain uses TRBV6-4 with TRBJ2-1; maybe TRBD2 (6 bases). The germline CDR1 and CDR2 sequences are MRHNA and SNTAGT. V dropped 6 bases and J dropped 0 bases, with 12 bases sitting between them. The CDR3 loop spans 15 amino acids. The CDR3 DNA reads as TGTGCCAGCAGCGTTAGCGGAGCCTCCTACAATGAGCAGTTCTTC. Translation gives CASSVSGASYNEQFF.

This chain connects TRBV7-3 to TRBJ2-7, with D tentatively TRBD2 (5 bases). The CDR3 length is 15 residues. Germline V lookup: CDR1 SGHTA, CDR2 FQGTGA. V was clipped by 1 base and J by 1 base, with 11 bases between them. DNA for the CDR3: TGTGCCAGCAGCTTAAACAGCGGCAGATCCTACGAGCAGTACTTC. It specifies CASSLNSGRSYEQYF.

The gene calls are TRBV18 and TRBJ1-1; 8 positions match TRBD1. The CDR3 has 14 residues. Germline values: CDR1 KGHSH, CDR2 LQKENI. V dropped 5 bases and J dropped 4; count of bases not matched to a gene: 6. The CDR3 loop is CASSSDRGGTEAFF. CDR3 nucleotide sequence: TGTGCCAGCTCATCCGACAGGGGTGGCACTGAAGCTTTCTTT.

This sequence joins TRBV27 and TRBJ1-2, with D possibly being TRBD1 (5 bases). CDR3 size: 14 residues. V lost 6 bases, J lost 5 bases, and 16 bases lay in between. The germline V gene encodes CDR1 MNHEY and CDR2 SMNVEV (reference sequence). The CDR3 loop is CASRSTPGGYGYTF. The CDR3 DNA sequence: TGTGCCAGCAGGAGCACCCCCGGGGGATATGGCTACACCTTC.

The chain carries TRBV28 and TRBJ1-5, with 12 bases aligning to TRBD1. Losses at the gene ends were 6 bases for V and 4 bases for J; bases not matched to a gene: 7. The CDR3 spans 16 residues. The V gene's germline CDR1 is MDHEN and CDR2 SYDVKM. The CDR3: CASRPGDRGRNQPQHF. In nucleotides, the CDR3 is TGTGCCAGCAGGCCTGGGGACAGGGGGCGAAATCAGCCCCAGCATTTT.

The gene calls are TRBV9 and TRBJ2-7; TRBD2 aligns across 7 bases. J lost 3 bases, V lost 4 bases, and 7 bases had no gene match. This CDR3 region has 14 residues. The V gene's germline CDR1 is SGDLS and CDR2 YYNGEE. CDR3 amino acids: CASSPAGASYEQYF. The CDR3 DNA reads as TGTGCCAGCAGCCCCGCGGGAGCAAGCTACGAGCAGTACTTC.

The chain couples TRBV4-3 to TRBJ2-6, with TRBD2 identical over 7 bases. CDR3 size: 19 residues. The V segment lost 0 bases and the J segment 1 base; nucleotides outside the gene matches: 9. In germline, CDR1 is LGHNA, CDR2 YSLEER. CDR3 sequence reads: CASSQDWAGVSSGANVLTF. The CDR3 DNA reads as TGCGCCAGCAGCCAAGATTGGGCGGGAGTGTCTTCTGGGGCCAACGTCCTGACTTTC.

The CDR3 region is CASSSSGNTGELFF. The CDR3 DNA is TGCGCCAGCAGCTCATCGGGGAACACCGGGGAGCTGTTTTTT. The V gene is TRBV5-1, the J gene TRBJ2-2; unclear D gene. The germline CDR1 and CDR2 sequences are SGHRS and YFSETQ. V was clipped by 3 bases and J by 1 base, with 7 bases between them. CDR3 length: 14 residues.

The rearrangement links TRBV5-1 to TRBJ2-7; TRBD2 matches at 12 bases. Germline V gene sequence: CDR1 SGHRS, CDR2 YFSETQ. CDR3 size: 15 residues. V shed 3 bases, J shed 4 bases, and the junction held 5 bases outside the gene matches. CDR3: CASSSKTSGSYEQYF. Written as DNA, the CDR3 is TGCGCCAGCAGCTCAAAGACTAGCGGGAGTTACGAGCAGTACTTC.

The CDR3, as DNA: TGTGCCAGTAGTATAGATCTCGTAGGTGGAGATGGCTACACCTTC. Translated, it gives CASSIDLVGGDGYTF. The rearrangement uses TRBV19 and TRBJ1-2; D call uncertain. CDR1 is LNHDA and CDR2 is SQIVND in the germline V gene (reference sequence). This CDR3 is 15 amino acids long. The ends were cut back, 0 bases at V and 6 bases at J, with 14 bases in the middle.

The chain links TRBV29-1 to TRBJ1-4; D unresolved. The CDR3 loop spans 13 amino acids. V was cut by 4 bases and J by 0 bases, with 6 bases left in between. The V gene's germline CDR1 is SQVTM and CDR2 ANQGSEA. The CDR3 DNA reads as TGCAGCGTTGGCGTTGCAACTAATGAAAAACTGTTTTTT. Protein product: CSVGVATNEKLFF.

This clone was seen a single time. The chain couples TRBV19 to TRBJ2-7; TRBD1 agrees at 8 bases. Germline assignment: CDR1 LNHDA and CDR2 SQIVND (reference sequence). Trimming at V came to 1 base and at J to 2 bases, leaving 4 bases not matched to a gene. CDR3 size: 15 residues. CDR3 DNA: TGTGCCAGTAGTATAGGAGGACAGGGTCCCTACGAGCAGTACTTC. Residues: CASSIGGQGPYEQYF.

The chain links TRBV5-3 to TRBJ1-5; 8 bases line up with TRBD1. TRBV5-3 carries the ORF label, with uncertain function. The CDR3 runs to 14 residues. The J segment lost 7 bases and the V segment lost 4 bases, leaving 7 bases of the junction unmatched. The CDR3 region is CARSKYRGEQPQHF. For the CDR3, the DNA is TGTGCCAGAAGCAAGTACAGGGGGGAGCAGCCCCAGCATTTT.

The rearrangement joins TRBV25-1 to TRBJ1-1; D gene uncertain. Trimming took off 6 bases at V and 4 bases at J, with 15 bases between the two ends. CDR3 size: 14 residues. Germline V CDR1 and CDR2: MGHDK, SYGVNS. In DNA, the CDR3 is TGTGCCAGCAGCCTAGCACTCCCGGGCACTGAAGCTTTCTTT. It is translated as CASSLALPGTEAFF.

J is TRBJ2-5 and V is TRBV4-1; D possibly corresponds to TRBD2 (6 bases). Trimming cost V 1 base and J 5 bases, with 11 bases left between them. This CDR3 region has 14 residues. The germline V gene has CDR1 MGHRA and CDR2 YSYEKL. CDR3 region: CASSQALARETQYF. The CDR3 DNA is TGCGCCAGCAGCCAAGCACTAGCCCGGGAGACCCAGTACTTC.

The rearrangement joins TRBV2 to TRBJ2-5, with 8 nucleotides matching TRBD1. V lost 6 bases and J lost 4; bases outside the gene matches: 4. The length of the CDR3 is 13 residues. Per germline, CDR1 SNHLY and CDR2 FYNNEI. The CDR3 is CASRGTGTETQYF. CDR3 nucleotides: TGTGCCAGCAGGGGGACAGGTACAGAGACCCAGTACTTC.

The CDR3 sequence is CASSQVWPRTDTQYF. Written as DNA, the CDR3 is TGCGCCAGCAGCCAAGTTTGGCCTCGCACAGATACGCAGTATTTT. The chain couples TRBV4-3 to TRBJ2-3; D call uncertain. CDR3 length: 15 amino acids. Germline CDR1 and CDR2: LGHNA and YSLEER. The germline V and J ends were trimmed by 1 base and 1 base, with 9 bases remaining between them.

This chain links TRBV28 with TRBJ2-7; D gene unclear. CDR1 and CDR2 from the germline V gene are MDHEN and SYDVKM. V dropped 5 bases and J dropped 7 bases, with 9 bases sitting between them. The CDR3 consists of 11 residues. DNA for the CDR3: TGTGCCAGCAGTCCTACGGGTGAGCAGTACTTC. Translated: CASSPTGEQYF.

CDR3 region: CASSLYDRGYKGEQYF. The CDR3 coding sequence is TGTGCCAGCAGCTTATACGACAGGGGGTACAAAGGCGAGCAGTACTTC. The chain couples TRBV11-2 to TRBJ2-7, with 9 bases lining up with TRBD1. The trim removed 2 bases at V and 6 bases at J, leaving 11 bases unmatched. From germline, CDR1 is SGHAT and CDR2 FQNNGV. The CDR3 is 16 residues long.

The rearrangement links TRBV4-3 to TRBJ1-2; weak D call: TRBD1 (6 bases). This CDR3 has 15 amino acids. V was clipped by 2 bases and J by 3 bases, with 13 bases between them. Looked up from germline, CDR1 is LGHNA and CDR2 is YSLEER. DNA of the CDR3: TGCGCCAGCAGCCAATATGAAGGGGGGGACTATGGCTACACCTTC. Its translation: CASSQYEGGDYGYTF.

The V and J genes are TRBV7-2 and TRBJ2-2, with TRBD2 matching over 12 bases. The CDR3 extends over 15 amino acids. J was trimmed by 8 bases and V by 5 bases; bases with no gene match: 6. CDR1 is SGHTA and CDR2 is FQGNSA in the germline V gene. CDR3 nucleotide sequence: TGTGCCAGCAGCCCCCAGACTAGCGGGAGTGGGGAGCTGTTTTTT. Its protein product is CASSPQTSGSGELFF.

V usage is TRBV6-4 and J usage is TRBJ1-2; possible D gene TRBD1, 6 bases. The ends were cut back, 3 bases at V and 5 bases at J, with 10 bases in the middle. CDR1 and CDR2 from the germline V gene are MRHNA and SNTAGT. The CDR3 totals 13 residues. In nucleotides, the CDR3 is TGTGCCAGCAGTGAACAGGGCGATTATGGCTACACCTTC. This sequence encodes CASSEQGDYGYTF.